The 5 T cell receptor beta chains listed next were all sequenced from one sample in a study of spatial heterogeneity in lung cancer. Study outcomes and limitations: The number of expanded tumor alpha and beta chains correlated with mutation number.

For these receptors, no antigen is known. Using its own MiXCR run on the 5' RACE reads, TCRdb lists one record per CDR3 protein. The table lists about 25,000 distinct CDR3 sequences, 8.8% of them singletons. As to time point: sample taken at primary tumor resection. Sequenced material: lung tumor tissue, taken at surgery. These TCRs come from a male donor with early-stage non-small cell lung cancer.

This clonotype was seen ten or more times. The V gene is TRBV12-3 or TRBV12-4, the J gene TRBJ2-4; D is tentatively TRBD1 or TRBD2 (5 bases each). V was trimmed by 6 bases and J by 0 bases, leaving 24 bases between them. The CDR3 runs 19 residues. Written as DNA, the CDR3 is TGTGCCAGCAGCTATAGCCCGGGACGGAGCTTTCTAGCCAAAAACATTCAGTACTTC. This sequence encodes CASSYSPGRSFLAKNIQYF.

This clonotype is labeled as medium-sized. The chain recombines TRBV5-1 with TRBJ1-2; 8 bases are a match to TRBD1. Per germline, CDR1 SGHRS and CDR2 YFSETQ. The trim removed 1 base at V and 6 bases at J, leaving 11 bases unmatched. CDR3 size: 16 residues. The CDR3 nucleotides read TGCGCCAGCAGCTTGCCCGTAGCAGGGGGCGGTGATGGCTACACCTTC. Encoded protein: CASSLPVAGGGDGYTF.

By frequency in the sample, this clonotype is medium-sized (0.01 to 0.1%). The genes are TRBV12-3 or TRBV12-4 and TRBJ1-1; no clear D gene. V was shortened by 2 bases and J by 11 bases, with 15 bases between the two germline ends. The CDR3 totals 13 residues. CDR3 in DNA: TGTGCCAGCAGTTTAAGGTCCCTGAGTGAGGCTTTCTTT. The encoded protein is CASSLRSLSEAFF.

This chain links TRBV5-1 with TRBJ2-5; no reliable D call. The CDR3 runs to 14 residues. With 2 bases removed from V and 1 base from J, the gap between germline ends came to 9 bases. Germline CDR1 SGHRS, CDR2 YFSETQ. In nucleotides, the CDR3 is TGCGCCAGCAGCTTCACGGAGAGCCAAGAGACCCAGTACTTC. The encoded protein is CASSFTESQETQYF.

This chain uses TRBV6-5 with TRBJ2-1; no clear D. V dropped 5 bases and J dropped 9 bases, with 8 bases sitting between them. This CDR3 region has 11 residues. Germline lookup yields CDR1 MNHEY and CDR2 SVGAGI. The CDR3 region has the DNA TGTGCCAGCAGTACCCTCGGTGAGCAGTTCTTC. It is translated as CASSTLGEQFF.